This T cell receptor beta chain was sequenced during a study of identical twins. Study-wide results and caveats: The authors drew conclusions from cross-sectional statistical analysis rather than following the same donors. Low generation probability was overrepresented in out-of-frame alpha sequences shared by twins.

This clonotype has only a few counts. Antigen: not known. One entry per CDR3 protein results from TCRdb running MiXCR on the 5' RACE reads. This sample has about 200,000 distinct CDR3 sequences, with about 16% found just once. Germline V CDR1 and CDR2: ENHRY, SYGVKD. The CDR3 covers 14 residues. J was trimmed by 2 bases and V by 6 bases; bases with no gene match: 4. This sample was also put to use in a study of T cells expressing NK-cell markers. Per that study: Where several donors were concerned, these clonotypes also led the CD3+CD56-NKG2C+ fraction.

V is TRBV10-3 and J is TRBJ2-5; 9 nucleotides agree with TRBD2. The source material was CD8+ T cells sorted from blood. This receptor was identified in a woman in her late teens or twenties in good health. CDR3 amino acids: CAIRTSGAQETQYF. The CDR3 DNA sequence: TGTGCCATCAGGACTAGCGGAGCTCAAGAGACCCAGTACTTC.